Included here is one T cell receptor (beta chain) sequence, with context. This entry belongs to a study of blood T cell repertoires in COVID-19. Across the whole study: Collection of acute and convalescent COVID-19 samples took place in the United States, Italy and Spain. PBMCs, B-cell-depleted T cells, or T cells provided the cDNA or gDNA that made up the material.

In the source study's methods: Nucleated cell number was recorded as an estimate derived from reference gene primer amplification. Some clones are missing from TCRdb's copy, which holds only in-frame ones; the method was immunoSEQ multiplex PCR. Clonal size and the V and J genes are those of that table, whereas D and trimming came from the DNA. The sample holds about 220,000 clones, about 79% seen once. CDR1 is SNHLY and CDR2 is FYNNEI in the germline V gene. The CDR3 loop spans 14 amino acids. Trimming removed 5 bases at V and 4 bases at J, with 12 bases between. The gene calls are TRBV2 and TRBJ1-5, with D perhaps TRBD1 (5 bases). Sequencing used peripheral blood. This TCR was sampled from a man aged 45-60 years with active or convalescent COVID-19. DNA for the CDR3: TGTGCCAGCAGTTCGGACACCGGTAATCAGCCCCAGCATTTT. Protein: CASSSDTGNQPQHF.